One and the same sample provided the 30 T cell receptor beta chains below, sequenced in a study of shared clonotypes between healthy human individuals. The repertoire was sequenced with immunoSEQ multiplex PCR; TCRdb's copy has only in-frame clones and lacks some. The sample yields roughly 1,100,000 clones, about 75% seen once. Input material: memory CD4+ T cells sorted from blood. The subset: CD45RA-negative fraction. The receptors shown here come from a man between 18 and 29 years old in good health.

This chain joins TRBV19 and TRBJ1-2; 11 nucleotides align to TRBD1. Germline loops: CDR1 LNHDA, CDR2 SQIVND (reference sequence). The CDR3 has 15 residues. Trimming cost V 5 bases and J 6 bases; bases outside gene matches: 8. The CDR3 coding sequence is TGTGCCAGTAGTCCTCACCGGGACAGGGGGGATGGCTACACCTTC. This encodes CASSPHRDRGDGYTF.

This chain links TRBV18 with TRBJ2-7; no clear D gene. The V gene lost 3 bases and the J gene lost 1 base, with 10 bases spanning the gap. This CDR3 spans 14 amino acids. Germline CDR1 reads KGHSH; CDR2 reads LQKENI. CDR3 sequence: CASSPGSGSYEQYF. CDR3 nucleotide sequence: TGTGCCAGCTCACCTGGATCTGGGTCCTACGAGCAGTACTTC. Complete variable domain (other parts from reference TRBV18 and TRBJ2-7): NAGVMQNPRHLVRRRGQEARLRCSPMKGHSHVYWYRQLPEEGLKFMVYLQKENIIDESGMPKERFSAEFPKEGPSILRIQQVVRGDSAAYFCASSPGSGSYEQYFGPGTRLTVT.

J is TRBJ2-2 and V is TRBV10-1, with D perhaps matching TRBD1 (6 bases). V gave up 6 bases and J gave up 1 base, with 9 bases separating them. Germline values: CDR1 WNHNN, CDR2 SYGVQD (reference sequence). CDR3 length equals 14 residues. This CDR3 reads CASSEGGNTGELFF. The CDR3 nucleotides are TGCGCCAGCAGCGAAGGGGGGAACACCGGGGAGCTGTTTTTT.

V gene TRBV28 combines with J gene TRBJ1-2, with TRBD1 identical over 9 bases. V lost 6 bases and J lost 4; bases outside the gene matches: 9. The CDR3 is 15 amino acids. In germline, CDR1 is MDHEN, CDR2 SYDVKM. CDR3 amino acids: CASSTGTGLGYGYTF. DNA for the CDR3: TGTGCCAGCAGCACCGGGACAGGGCTTGGCTATGGCTACACCTTC.

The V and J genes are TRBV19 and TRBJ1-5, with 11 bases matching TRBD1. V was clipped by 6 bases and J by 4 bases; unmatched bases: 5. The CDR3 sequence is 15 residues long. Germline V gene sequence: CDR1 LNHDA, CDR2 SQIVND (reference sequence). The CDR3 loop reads CASRGQGARNQPQHF. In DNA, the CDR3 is TGTGCCAGTAGAGGACAGGGGGCTAGGAATCAGCCCCAGCATTTT.

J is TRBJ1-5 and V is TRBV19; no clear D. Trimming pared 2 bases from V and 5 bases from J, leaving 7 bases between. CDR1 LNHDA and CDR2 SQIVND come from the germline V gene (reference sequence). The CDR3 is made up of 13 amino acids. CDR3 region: CASSIRVDQPQHF. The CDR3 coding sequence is TGTGCCAGTAGTATACGTGTCGATCAGCCCCAGCATTTT.

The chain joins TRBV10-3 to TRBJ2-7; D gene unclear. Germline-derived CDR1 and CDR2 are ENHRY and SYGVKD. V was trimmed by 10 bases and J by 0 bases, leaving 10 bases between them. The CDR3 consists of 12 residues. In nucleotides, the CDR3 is TGTGCCACCCAGATAGGCTCCTACGAGCAGTACTTC. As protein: CATQIGSYEQYF.

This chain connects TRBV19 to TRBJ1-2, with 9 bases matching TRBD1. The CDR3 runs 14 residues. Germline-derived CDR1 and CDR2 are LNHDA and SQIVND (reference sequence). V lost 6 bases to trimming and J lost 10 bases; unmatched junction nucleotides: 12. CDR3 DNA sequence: TGTGCCAGTAGGGCACCGGGACAGGGAGAGTCCTACACCTTC. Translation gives CASRAPGQGESYTF.

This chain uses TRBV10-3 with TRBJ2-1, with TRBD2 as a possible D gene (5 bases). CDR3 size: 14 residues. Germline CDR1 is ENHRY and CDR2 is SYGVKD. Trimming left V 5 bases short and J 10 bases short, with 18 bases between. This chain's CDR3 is CAISRGLSEGEQFF. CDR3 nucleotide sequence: TGTGCCATCAGTCGAGGACTGTCCGAGGGCGAGCAGTTCTTC.

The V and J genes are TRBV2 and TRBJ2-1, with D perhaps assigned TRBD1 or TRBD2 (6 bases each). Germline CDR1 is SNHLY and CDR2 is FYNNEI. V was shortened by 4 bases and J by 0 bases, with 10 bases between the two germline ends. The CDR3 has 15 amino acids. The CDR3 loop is CASSAQGGSYNEQFF. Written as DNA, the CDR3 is TGTGCCAGCAGTGCACAGGGAGGCTCCTACAATGAGCAGTTCTTC. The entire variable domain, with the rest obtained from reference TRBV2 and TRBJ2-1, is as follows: EPEVTQTPSHQVTQMGQEVILRCVPISNHLYFYWYRQILGQKVEFLVSFYNNEISEKSEIFDDQFSVERPDGSNFTLKIRSTKLEDSAMYFCASSAQGGSYNEQFFGPGTRLTVL.

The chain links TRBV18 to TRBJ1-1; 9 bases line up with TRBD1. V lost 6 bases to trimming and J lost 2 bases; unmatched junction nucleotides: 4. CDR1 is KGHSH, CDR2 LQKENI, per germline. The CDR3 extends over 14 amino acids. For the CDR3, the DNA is TGTGCCAGCTCTTCGGACAGGGGCAACACTGAAGCTTTCTTT. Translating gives CASSSDRGNTEAFF.

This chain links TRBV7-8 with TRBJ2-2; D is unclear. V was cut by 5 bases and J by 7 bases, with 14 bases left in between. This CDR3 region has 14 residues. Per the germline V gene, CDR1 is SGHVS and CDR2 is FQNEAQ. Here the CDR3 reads CASSRAGVGGELFF. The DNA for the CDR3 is TGTGCCAGCAGCCGGGCTGGGGTCGGCGGGGAGCTGTTTTTT.

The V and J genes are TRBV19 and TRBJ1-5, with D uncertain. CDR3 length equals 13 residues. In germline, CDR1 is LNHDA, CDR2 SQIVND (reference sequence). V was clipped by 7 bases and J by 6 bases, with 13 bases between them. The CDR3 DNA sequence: TGTGCCAGTAAACAGTCCGGAGGTCAGCCCCAGCATTTT. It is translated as CASKQSGGQPQHF.

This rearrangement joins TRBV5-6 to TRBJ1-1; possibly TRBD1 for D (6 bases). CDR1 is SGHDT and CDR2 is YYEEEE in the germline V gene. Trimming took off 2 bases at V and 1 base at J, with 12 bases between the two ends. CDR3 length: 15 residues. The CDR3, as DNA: TGTGCCAGCAGCTTACCGGGACACTGGAACACTGAAGCTTTCTTT. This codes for CASSLPGHWNTEAFF.

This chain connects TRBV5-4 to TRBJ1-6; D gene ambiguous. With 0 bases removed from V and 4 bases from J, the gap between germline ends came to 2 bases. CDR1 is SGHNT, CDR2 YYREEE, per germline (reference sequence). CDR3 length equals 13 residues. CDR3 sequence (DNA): TGTGCCAGCAGCTTGGATTATAATTCACCCCTCCACTTT. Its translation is CASSLDYNSPLHF.

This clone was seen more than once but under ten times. CDR3 sequence reads: CASNRDNTGELFF. CDR3 in DNA: TGTGCCAGCAACCGGGATAACACCGGGGAGCTGTTTTTT. The chain uses TRBV6-5 and TRBJ2-2, with D perhaps matching TRBD2 (5 bases). This CDR3 region has 13 residues. The germline V gene encodes CDR1 MNHEY and CDR2 SVGAGI. Trimming pared 7 bases from V and 2 bases from J, leaving 8 bases between.

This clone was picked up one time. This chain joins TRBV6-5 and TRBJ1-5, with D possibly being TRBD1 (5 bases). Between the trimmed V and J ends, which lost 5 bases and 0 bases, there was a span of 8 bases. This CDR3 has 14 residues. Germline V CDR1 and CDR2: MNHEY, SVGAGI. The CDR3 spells CASSPGDSNQPQHF. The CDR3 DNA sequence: TGTGCCAGCAGTCCGGGGGATAGCAATCAGCCCCAGCATTTT.

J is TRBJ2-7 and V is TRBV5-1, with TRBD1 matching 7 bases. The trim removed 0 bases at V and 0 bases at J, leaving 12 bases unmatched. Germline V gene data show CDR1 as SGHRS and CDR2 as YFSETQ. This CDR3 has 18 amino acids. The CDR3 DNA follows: TGCGCCAGCAGCTTGGGGCGACAGGGCTTTTCAAGCTCCTACGAGCAGTACTTC. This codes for CASSLGRQGFSSSYEQYF.

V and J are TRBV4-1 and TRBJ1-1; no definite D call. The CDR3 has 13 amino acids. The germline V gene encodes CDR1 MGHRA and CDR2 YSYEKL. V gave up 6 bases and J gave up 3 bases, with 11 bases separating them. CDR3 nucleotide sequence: TGCGCCAGCAGTCTTGGTAGGCACACTGAAGCTTTCTTT. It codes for CASSLGRHTEAFF.

CDR3 nucleotides: TGTGCCAGCAGCTTGGGACAGGGGGAACGCACCGGGGAGCTGTTTTTT. Amino acids: CASSLGQGERTGELFF. This chain uses TRBV2 with TRBJ2-2; TRBD1 matches 11 bases. The CDR3 is 16 amino acids. The J segment lost 4 bases and the V segment lost 6 bases, leaving 7 bases of the junction unmatched. Germline-derived CDR1 and CDR2 are SNHLY and FYNNEI.

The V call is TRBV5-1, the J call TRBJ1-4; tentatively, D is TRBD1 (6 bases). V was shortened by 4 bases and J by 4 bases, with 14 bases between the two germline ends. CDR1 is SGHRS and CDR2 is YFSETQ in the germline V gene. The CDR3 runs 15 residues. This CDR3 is CASSRAGDDNEKLFF. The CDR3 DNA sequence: TGCGCCAGCAGCCGCGCAGGGGATGATAATGAAAAACTGTTTTTT.

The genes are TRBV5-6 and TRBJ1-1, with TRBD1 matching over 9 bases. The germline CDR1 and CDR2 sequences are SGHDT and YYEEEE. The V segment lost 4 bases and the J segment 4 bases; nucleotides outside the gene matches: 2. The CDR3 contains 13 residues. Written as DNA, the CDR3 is TGTGCCAGCAGCCGGACAGGGGTCACTGAAGCTTTCTTT. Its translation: CASSRTGVTEAFF.

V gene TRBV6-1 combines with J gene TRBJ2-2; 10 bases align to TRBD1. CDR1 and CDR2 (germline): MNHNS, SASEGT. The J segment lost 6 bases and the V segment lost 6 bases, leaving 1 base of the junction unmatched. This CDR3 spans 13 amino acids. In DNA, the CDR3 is TGTGCCAGCAGCGGACAGGGGGCCGGGGAGCTGTTTTTT. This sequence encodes CASSGQGAGELFF.

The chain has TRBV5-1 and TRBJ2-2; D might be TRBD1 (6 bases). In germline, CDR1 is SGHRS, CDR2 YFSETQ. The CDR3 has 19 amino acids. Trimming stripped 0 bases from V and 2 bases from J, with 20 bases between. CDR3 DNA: TGCGCCAGCAGCTTGGGTGGTGGGGGCGCCTTGGCTAACACCGGGGAGCTGTTTTTT. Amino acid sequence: CASSLGGGGALANTGELFF. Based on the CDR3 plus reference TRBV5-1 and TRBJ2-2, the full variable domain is KAGVTQTPRYLIKTRGQQVTLSCSPISGHRSVSWYQQTPGQGLQFLFEYFSETQRNKGNFPGRFSGRQFSNSRSEMNVSTLELGDSALYLCASSLGGGGALANTGELFFGEGSRLTVL.

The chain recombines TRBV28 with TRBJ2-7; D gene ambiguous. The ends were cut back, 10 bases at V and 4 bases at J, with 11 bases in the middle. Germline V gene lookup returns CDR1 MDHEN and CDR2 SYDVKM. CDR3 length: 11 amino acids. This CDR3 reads CAIEDGYEQYF. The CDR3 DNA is TGTGCCATAGAGGATGGGTACGAGCAGTACTTC. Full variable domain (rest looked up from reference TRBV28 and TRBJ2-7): DVKVTQSSRYLVKRTGEKVFLECVQDMDHENMFWYRQDPGLGLRLIYFSYDVKMKEKGDIPEGYSVSREKKERFSLILESASTNQTSMYLCAIEDGYEQYFGPGTRLTVT.

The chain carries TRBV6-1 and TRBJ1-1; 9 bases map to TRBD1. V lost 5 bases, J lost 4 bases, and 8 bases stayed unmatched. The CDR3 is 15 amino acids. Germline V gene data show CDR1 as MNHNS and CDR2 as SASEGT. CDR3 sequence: CASSFPGQGVTEAFF. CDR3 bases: TGTGCCAGCAGTTTTCCGGGACAGGGAGTCACTGAAGCTTTCTTT.

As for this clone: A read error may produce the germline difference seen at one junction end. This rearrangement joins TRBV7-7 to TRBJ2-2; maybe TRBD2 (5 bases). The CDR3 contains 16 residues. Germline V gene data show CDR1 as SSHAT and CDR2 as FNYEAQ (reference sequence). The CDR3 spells CASSLAPAGNTGELFF. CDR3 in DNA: TGTGCTAGCAGCTTAGCGCCGGCAGGGAACACCGGGGAGCTGTTTTTT.

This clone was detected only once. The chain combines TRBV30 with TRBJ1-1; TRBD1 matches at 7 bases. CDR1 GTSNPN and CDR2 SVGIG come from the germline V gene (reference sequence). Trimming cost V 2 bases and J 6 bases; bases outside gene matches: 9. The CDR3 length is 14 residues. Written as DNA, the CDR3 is TGTGCCTGGAGTAAGGGCCACACAGGGGCTGAAGCTTTCTTT. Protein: CAWSKGHTGAEAFF.

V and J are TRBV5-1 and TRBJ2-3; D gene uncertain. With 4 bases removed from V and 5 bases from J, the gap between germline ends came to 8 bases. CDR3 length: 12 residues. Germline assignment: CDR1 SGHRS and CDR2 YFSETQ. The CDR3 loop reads CASSIDLDTQYF. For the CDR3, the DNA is TGCGCCAGCAGCATCGACTTAGATACGCAGTATTTT.

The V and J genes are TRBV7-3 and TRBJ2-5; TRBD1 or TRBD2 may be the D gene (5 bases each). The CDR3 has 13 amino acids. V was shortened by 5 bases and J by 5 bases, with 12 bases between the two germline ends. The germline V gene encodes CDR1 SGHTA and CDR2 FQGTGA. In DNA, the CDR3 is TGTGCCAGCAGCCCCGGGGCAGGGGAGACCCAGTACTTC. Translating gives CASSPGAGETQYF.